This T cell receptor (beta chain) came from a study of blood T cells in healthy people across ages. The overall study: Per every two T cells, about one barcoded beta molecule was captured by template switching. General study results and limits: Estimated diversity that came from one million T cells was considered an underestimate.

Isolated PBMCs totaled at least 6.5 million in each sample. CDR1 is SNHLY and CDR2 is FYNNEI in the germline V gene. The CDR3 covers 14 residues. V lost 5 bases and J lost 6; bases outside the gene matches: 5. Then a second PCR, running roughly 6 to 11 cycles, was carried out with a sample-barcoded 5' primer and a J-beta primer mix. A template-switch adaptor that had 12 random nucleotides put a tag on each cDNA molecule. TCRdb used MiXCR to reprocess the 5' RACE reads, holding one entry per CDR3 protein. The repertoire has more than 1.4 million distinct CDR3 sequences, around two fifths of them found once; the top ten carry approximately 7.9%. This clonotype occurred a few times. No antigen is known for it.

V usage is TRBV2 and J usage is TRBJ1-4; 8 bases are a match to TRBD1. The sequenced sample consisted of blood. The clonotype comes from a woman aged 18 to 35 in good health. The CDR3 loop reads CASSRDRRDEKLFF. The CDR3 region has the DNA TGTGCCAGCAGTCGGGACAGGAGAGATGAAAAACTGTTTTTT.